Listed below are T cell receptor beta chains from one sample, sequenced in a study of cytomegalovirus exposure and HLA in healthy donors. The table came from immunoSEQ multiplex PCR; TCRdb's copy has only in-frame clones and leaves some out. The sample has fewer than 150,000 clones, about 70% seen once. Sequenced material: PBMCs. The receptors originated from a man younger than 30 in good health and CMV-seronegative. Both conserved end residues are part of each CDR3. Fields, in order: V gene, D gene, CDR3 protein. A D gene is named only where the DNA matches it firmly.

V gene: TRBV18
D gene: .
CDR3 protein: CASSPRMGSVHEQYF

V gene: TRBV4-1
D gene: .
CDR3 protein: CASSQAAGQGAYEQYF

V gene: TRBV4-1
D gene: .
CDR3 protein: CASSQVGDEQYF

V gene: TRBV6-5
D gene: TRBD1
CDR3 protein: CASSWGTGTNTEAFF

V gene: TRBV13
D gene: .
CDR3 protein: CASSLVGTGTDTQYF

V gene: TRBV4-2
D gene: TRBD2
CDR3 protein: CASSQEGLAGGPYEQYF

V gene: TRBV10-1
D gene: .
CDR3 protein: CASSGGTFGEAFF

V gene: TRBV6-1
D gene: .
CDR3 protein: CASRPSNKETQYF

V gene: TRBV4-1
D gene: .
CDR3 protein: CASSQDRFGSYNEQFF

V gene: TRBV10-2
D gene: TRBD2
CDR3 protein: CASSGLAGGGETQYF

V gene: TRBV7-3
D gene: TRBD2
CDR3 protein: CASSLQPLAGETQYF

V gene: TRBV7-9
D gene: .
CDR3 protein: CASSLRSSSSWAYEQYF

V gene: TRBV7-2
D gene: .
CDR3 protein: CASSPRGGVYEQYF

V gene: TRBV18
D gene: TRBD1
CDR3 protein: CASSLGQGDYGYTF

V gene: TRBV5-4
D gene: .
CDR3 protein: CASSLVGRGNTGELFF

V gene: TRBV30
D gene: .
CDR3 protein: CAWSPGRVVYEQYF

V gene: TRBV5-4
D gene: TRBD2
CDR3 protein: CAWTSVSTDTQYF

V gene: TRBV5-1
D gene: .
CDR3 protein: CASSLSADTQYF

V gene: TRBV7-7
D gene: TRBD1
CDR3 protein: CTSSSGTGTQETQYF

V gene: TRBV9
D gene: TRBD1
CDR3 protein: CASSVVAGGSYNEQFF

V gene: TRBV11-3
D gene: .
CDR3 protein: CASTPPGSYNEQFF

V gene: TRBV7-9
D gene: .
CDR3 protein: CASSLAGIVGYF

V gene: TRBV28
D gene: .
CDR3 protein: CASSFLEGGNEQYF

V gene: TRBV27
D gene: .
CDR3 protein: CASGNGVYEQYF

V gene: TRBV7-9
D gene: .
CDR3 protein: CASSLAQPGRHEQYF

V gene: TRBV11-2
D gene: TRBD1
CDR3 protein: CASSPQGVMGTEAFF

V gene: TRBV11-2
D gene: TRBD2
CDR3 protein: CASSFVAGGVYEQYF

V gene: TRBV7-9
D gene: TRBD1
CDR3 protein: CASSPRQGSYEQYF

V gene: TRBV11-2
D gene: TRBD2
CDR3 protein: CASSLRGGEGTGELFF

V gene: TRBV6-1
D gene: .
CDR3 protein: CASSESGGLGETQYF

V gene: TRBV5-1
D gene: TRBD2
CDR3 protein: CASSLELGRAPYEQYF

V gene: TRBV5-1
D gene: TRBD2
CDR3 protein: CASTGGREALYSEQFF

V gene: TRBV7-9
D gene: TRBD2
CDR3 protein: CASSLMGGDTGELFF

V gene: TRBV15
D gene: .
CDR3 protein: CATSRGEPLAQYF

V gene: TRBV4-1
D gene: .
CDR3 protein: CASRQEGGGPYEQYF

V gene: TRBV28
D gene: .
CDR3 protein: CASSFPVAKNIQYF

V gene: TRBV5-8
D gene: .
CDR3 protein: CASSFPQGSYEQYF

V gene: TRBV11-3
D gene: .
CDR3 protein: CASSSRPGGYTF

V gene: TRBV6-1
D gene: TRBD1
CDR3 protein: CASSEGDRGRQPQHF

V gene: TRBV19
D gene: .
CDR3 protein: CASRGADSYTDTQYF

V gene: TRBV25-1
D gene: .
CDR3 protein: CASPPDRLTGNTIYF

V gene: TRBV5-1
D gene: TRBD2
CDR3 protein: CASSLVPGGSTDTQYF